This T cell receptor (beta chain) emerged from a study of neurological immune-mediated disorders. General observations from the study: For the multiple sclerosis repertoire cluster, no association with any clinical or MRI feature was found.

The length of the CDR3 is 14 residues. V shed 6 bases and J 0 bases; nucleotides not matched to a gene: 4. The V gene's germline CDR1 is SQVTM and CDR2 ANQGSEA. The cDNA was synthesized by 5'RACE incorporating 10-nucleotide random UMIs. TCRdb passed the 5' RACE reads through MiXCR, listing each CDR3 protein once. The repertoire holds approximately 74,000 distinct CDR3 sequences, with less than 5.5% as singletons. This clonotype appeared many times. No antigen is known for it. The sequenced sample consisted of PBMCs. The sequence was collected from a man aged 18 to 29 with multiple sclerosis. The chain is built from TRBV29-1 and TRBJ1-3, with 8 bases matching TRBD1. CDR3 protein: CSVRTGTSGNTIYF. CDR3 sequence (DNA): TGCAGCGTAAGGACAGGGACCTCTGGAAACACCATATATTTT.